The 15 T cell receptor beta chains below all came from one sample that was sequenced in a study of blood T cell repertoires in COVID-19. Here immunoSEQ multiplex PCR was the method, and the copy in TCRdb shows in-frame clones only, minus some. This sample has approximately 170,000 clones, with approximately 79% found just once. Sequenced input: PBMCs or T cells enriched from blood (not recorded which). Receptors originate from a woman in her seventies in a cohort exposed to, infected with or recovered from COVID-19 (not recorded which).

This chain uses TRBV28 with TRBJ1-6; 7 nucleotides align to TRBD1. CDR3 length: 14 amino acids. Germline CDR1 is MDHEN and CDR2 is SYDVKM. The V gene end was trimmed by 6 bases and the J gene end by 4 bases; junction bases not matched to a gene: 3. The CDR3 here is CASRTGSYNSPLHF. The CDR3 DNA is TGTGCCAGCAGGACAGGGTCTTATAATTCACCCCTCCACTTT.

The CDR3: CASSKEVASGRSYNEQFF. In DNA, the CDR3 is TGTGCCAGCAGCAAAGAGGTGGCTAGCGGGAGGTCCTACAATGAGCAGTTCTTC. The chain links TRBV21-1 to TRBJ2-1; TRBD2 is taken as the D call from the table, unchecked against the DNA. TRBV21-1 is recorded as a pseudogene. CDR3 length: 18 amino acids.

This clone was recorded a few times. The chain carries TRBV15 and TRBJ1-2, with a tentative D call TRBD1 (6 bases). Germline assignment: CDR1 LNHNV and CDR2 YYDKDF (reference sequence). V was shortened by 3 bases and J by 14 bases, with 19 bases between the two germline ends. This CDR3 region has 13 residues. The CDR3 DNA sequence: TGTGCCACCAGCAGGCCTCCGACAGGACCTGAGACCTTC. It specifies CATSRPPTGPETF.

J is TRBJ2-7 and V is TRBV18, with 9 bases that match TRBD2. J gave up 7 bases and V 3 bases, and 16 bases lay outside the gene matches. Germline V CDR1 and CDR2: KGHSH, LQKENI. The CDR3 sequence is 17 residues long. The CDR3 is CASSPSSGLAGRNEQYF. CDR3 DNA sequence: TGTGCCAGCTCACCCTCCTCAGGGCTAGCGGGAAGGAATGAGCAGTACTTC.

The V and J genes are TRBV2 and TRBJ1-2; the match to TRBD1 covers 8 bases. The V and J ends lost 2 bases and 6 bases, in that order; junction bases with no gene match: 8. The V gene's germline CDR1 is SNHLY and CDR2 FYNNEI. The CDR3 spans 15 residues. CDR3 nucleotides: TGTGCCAGCAGTGAACAGGGGGCTATGGGTGATGGCTACACCTTC. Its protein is CASSEQGAMGDGYTF.

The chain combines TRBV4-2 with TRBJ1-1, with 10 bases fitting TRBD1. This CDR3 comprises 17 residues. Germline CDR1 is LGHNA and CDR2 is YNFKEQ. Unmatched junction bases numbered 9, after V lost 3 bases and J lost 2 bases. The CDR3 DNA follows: TGTGCCAGCAGCCACGTCCCGGGACAGGGGACTAACACTGAAGCTTTCTTT. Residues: CASSHVPGQGTNTEAFF.

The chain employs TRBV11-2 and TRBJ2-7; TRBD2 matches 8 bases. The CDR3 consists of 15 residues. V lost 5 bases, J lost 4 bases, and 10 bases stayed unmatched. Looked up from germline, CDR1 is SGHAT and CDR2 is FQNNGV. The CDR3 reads CASSQVGLGAYEQYF. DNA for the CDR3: TGTGCCAGCAGCCAAGTGGGACTAGGGGCTTACGAGCAGTACTTC. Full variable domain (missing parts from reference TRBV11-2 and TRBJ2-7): EAGVAQSPRYKIIEKRQSVAFWCNPISGHATLYWYQQILGQGPKLLIQFQNNGVVDDSQLPKDRFSAERLKGVDSTLKIQPAKLEDSAVYLCASSQVGLGAYEQYFGPGTRLTVT.

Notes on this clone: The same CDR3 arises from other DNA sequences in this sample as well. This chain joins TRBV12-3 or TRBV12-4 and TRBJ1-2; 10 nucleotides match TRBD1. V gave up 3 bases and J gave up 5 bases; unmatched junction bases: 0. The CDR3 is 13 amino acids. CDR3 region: CASSLGQGYGYTF. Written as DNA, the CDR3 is TGTGCCAGCAGTTTGGGACAGGGGTATGGCTACACCTTC.

The CDR3 nucleotides read TGTGCCAGCAGCCTCCCGGCGGGGGAGCAGTACTTC. Translated, it gives CASSLPAGEQYF. The gene calls are TRBV3-1 (or the pseudogene TRBV3-2) and TRBJ2-7, with D perhaps matching TRBD2 (6 bases). V shed 4 bases and J shed 7 bases, with 11 bases lying between them. The CDR3 runs 12 residues. The germline gives CDR1 LGHDT, CDR2 YNNKEL (reference sequence).

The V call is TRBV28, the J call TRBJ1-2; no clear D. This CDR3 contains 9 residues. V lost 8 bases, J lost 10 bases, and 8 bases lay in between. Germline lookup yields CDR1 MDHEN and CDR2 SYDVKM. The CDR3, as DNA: TGTGCCAGCCGGTTCCCCTACACCTTC. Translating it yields CASRFPYTF.

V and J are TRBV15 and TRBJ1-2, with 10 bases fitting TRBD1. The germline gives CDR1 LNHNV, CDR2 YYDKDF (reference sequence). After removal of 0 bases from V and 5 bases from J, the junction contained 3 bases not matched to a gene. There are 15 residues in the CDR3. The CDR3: CATSRELGQGYGYTF. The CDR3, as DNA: TGTGCCACCAGCAGAGAATTGGGACAGGGGTATGGCTACACCTTC. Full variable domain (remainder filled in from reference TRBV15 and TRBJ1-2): DAMVIQNPRYQVTQFGKPVTLSCSQTLNHNVMYWYQQKSSQAPKLLFHYYDKDFNNEADTPDNFQSRRPNTSFCFLDIRSPGLGDTAMYLCATSRELGQGYGYTFGSGTRLTVV.

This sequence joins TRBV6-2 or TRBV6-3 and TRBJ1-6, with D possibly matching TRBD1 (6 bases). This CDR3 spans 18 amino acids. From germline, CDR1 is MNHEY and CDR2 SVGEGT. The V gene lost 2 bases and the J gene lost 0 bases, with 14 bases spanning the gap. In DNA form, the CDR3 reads TGTGCCAGCAGTTACGATGAAAGGGGGAGCTCCTATAATTCACCCCTCCACTTT. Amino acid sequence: CASSYDERGSSYNSPLHF.

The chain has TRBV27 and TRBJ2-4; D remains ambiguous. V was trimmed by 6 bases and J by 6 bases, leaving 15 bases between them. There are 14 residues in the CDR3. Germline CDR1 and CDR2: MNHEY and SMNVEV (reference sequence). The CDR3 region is CASRLPFGRNIQYF. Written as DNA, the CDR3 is TGTGCCAGCAGACTTCCCTTTGGTCGAAACATTCAGTACTTC.

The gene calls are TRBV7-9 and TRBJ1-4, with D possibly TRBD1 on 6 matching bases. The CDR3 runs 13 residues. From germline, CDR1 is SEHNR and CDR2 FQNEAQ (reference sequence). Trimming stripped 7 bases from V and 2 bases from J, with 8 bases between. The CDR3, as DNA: TGTGCCAGCAATAGGGGGACTAATGAAAAACTGTTTTTT. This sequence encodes CASNRGTNEKLFF.

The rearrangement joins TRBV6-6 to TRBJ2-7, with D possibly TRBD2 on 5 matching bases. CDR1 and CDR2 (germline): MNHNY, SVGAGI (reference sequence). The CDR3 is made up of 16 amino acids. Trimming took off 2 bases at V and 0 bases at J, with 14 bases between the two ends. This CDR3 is CASSYGPSGDSYEQYF. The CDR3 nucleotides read TGTGCCAGCAGTTACGGGCCGTCCGGGGACTCCTACGAGCAGTACTTC.